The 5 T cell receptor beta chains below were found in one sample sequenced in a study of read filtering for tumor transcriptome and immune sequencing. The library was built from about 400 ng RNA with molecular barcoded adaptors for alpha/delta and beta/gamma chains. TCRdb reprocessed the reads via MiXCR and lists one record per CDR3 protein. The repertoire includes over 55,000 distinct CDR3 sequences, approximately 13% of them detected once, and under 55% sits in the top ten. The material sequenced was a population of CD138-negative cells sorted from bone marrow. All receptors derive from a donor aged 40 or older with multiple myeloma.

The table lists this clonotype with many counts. The CDR3 coding sequence is TGCGCCAGCAGCTTGGGAGTTGTGACAGGAGAGACCTACGAGCAGTACTTC. Amino acids: CASSLGVVTGETYEQYF. This chain joins TRBV5-1 and TRBJ2-7, with a weak D call TRBD1 (6 bases). V was pared by 0 bases and J by 2 bases, with 18 bases between. CDR3 length: 17 residues. Germline lookup yields CDR1 SGHRS and CDR2 YFSETQ.

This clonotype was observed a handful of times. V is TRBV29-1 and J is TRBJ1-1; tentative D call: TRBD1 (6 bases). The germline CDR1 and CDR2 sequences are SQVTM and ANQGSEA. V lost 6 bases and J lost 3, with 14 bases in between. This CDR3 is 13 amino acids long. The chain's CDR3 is CSVRDPGDTEAFF. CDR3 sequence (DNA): TGCAGCGTCCGGGACCCAGGGGACACTGAAGCTTTCTTT.

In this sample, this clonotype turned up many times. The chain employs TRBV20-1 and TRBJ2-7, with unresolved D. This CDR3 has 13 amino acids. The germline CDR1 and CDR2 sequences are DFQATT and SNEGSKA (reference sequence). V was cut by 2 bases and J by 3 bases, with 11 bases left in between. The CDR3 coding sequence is TGCAGTGCTAGAACGGGTTGGGACTACGAGCAGTACTTC. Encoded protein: CSARTGWDYEQYF.

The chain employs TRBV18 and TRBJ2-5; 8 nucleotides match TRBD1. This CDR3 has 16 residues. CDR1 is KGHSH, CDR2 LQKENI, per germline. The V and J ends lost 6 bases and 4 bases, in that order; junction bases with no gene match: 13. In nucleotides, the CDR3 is TGTGCCAGCTCCCCCGTTCCGGCAGGGGGCGGAGAGACCCAGTACTTC. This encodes CASSPVPAGGGETQYF.

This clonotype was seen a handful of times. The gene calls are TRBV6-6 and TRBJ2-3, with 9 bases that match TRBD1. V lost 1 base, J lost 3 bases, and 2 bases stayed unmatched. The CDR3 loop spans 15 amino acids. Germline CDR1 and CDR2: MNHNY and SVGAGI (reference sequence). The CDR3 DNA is TGTGCCAGCAGTTACTTGGACAGGGGTACAGATACGCAGTATTTT. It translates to CASSYLDRGTDTQYF.